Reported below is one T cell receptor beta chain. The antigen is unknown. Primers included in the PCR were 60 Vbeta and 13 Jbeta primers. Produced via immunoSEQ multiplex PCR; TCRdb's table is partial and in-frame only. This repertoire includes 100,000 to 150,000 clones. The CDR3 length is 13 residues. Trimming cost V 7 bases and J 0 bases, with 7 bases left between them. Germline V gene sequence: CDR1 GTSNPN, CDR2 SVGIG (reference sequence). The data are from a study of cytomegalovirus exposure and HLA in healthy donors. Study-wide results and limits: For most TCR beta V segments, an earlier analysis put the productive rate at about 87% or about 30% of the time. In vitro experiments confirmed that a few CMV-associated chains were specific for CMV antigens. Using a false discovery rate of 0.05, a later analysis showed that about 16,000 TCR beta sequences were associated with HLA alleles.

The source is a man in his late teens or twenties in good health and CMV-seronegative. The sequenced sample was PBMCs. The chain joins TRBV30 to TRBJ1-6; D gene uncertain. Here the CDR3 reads CALTVSYNSPLHF. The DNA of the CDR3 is TGTGCCTTAACAGTCTCCTATAATTCACCCCTCCACTTT. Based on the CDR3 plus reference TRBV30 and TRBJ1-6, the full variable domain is SQTIHQWPATLVQPVGSPLSLECTVEGTSNPNLYWYRQAAGRGLQLLFYSVGIGQISSEVPQNLSASRPQDRQFILSSKKLLLSDSGFYLCALTVSYNSPLHFGNGTRLTVT.